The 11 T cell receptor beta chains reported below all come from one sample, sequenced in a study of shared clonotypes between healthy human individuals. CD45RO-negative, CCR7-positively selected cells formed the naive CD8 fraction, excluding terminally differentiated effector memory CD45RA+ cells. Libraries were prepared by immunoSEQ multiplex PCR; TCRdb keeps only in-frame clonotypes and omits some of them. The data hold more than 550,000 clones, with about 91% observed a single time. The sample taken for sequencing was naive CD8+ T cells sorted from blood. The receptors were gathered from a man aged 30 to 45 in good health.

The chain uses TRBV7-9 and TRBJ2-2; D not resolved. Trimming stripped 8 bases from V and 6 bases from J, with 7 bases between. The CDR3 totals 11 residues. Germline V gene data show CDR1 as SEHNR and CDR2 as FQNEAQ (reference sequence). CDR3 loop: CASDRAGELFF. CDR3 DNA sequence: TGTGCCAGCGATCGGGCCGGGGAGCTGTTTTTT. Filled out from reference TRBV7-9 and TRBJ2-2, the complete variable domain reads DTGVSQNPRHKITKRGQNVTFRCDPISEHNRLYWYRQTLGQGPEFLTYFQNEAQLEKSRLLSDRFSAERPKGSFSTLEIQRTEQGDSAMYLCASDRAGELFFGEGSRLTVL.

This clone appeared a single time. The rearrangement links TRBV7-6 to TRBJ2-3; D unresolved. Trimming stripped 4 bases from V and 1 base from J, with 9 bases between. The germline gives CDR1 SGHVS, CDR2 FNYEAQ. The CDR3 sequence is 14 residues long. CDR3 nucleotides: TGTGCCAGCAGCTCCCTAGATGGCACAGATACGCAGTATTTT. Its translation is CASSSLDGTDTQYF.

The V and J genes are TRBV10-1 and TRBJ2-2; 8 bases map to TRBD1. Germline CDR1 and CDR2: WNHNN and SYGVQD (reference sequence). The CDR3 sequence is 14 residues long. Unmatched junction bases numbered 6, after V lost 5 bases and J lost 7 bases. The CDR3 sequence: CASSPDRAYGELFF. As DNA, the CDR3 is TGCGCCAGCAGTCCGGACAGGGCCTACGGGGAGCTGTTTTTT.

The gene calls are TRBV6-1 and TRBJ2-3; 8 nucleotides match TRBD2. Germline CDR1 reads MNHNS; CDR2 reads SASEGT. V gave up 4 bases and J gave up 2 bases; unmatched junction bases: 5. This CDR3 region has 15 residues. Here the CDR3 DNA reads TGTGCCAGCAGTGCTATAGCGGGAAACACAGATACGCAGTATTTT. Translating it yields CASSAIAGNTDTQYF.

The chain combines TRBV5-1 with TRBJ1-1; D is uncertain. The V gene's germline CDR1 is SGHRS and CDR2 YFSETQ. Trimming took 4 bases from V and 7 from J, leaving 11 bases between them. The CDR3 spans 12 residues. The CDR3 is CASSAMESEAFF. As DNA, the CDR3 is TGCGCCAGCAGCGCAATGGAGAGTGAAGCTTTCTTT. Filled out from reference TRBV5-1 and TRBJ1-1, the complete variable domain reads KAGVTQTPRYLIKTRGQQVTLSCSPISGHRSVSWYQQTPGQGLQFLFEYFSETQRNKGNFPGRFSGRQFSNSRSEMNVSTLELGDSALYLCASSAMESEAFFGQGTRLTVV.

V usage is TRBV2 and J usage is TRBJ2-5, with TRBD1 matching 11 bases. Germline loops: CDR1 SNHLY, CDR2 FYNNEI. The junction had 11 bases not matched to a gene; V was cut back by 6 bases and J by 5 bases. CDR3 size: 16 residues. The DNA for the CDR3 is TGTGCCAGCAGGATAGGCGGGACAGGGGGTGGGGAGACCCAGTACTTC. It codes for CASRIGGTGGGETQYF.

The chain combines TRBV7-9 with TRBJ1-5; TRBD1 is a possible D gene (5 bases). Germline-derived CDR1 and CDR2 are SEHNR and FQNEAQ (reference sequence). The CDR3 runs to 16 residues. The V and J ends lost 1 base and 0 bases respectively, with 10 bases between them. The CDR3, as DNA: TGTGCCAGCAGCTTAGACACAGGCTATAGCAATCAGCCCCAGCATTTT. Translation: CASSLDTGYSNQPQHF.

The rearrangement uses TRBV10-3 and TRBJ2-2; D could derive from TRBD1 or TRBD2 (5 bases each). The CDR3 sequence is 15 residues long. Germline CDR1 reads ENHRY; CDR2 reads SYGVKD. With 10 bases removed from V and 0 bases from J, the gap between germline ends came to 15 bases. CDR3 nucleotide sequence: TGTGCCACCGGCTGGGACGGACCGAACACCGGGGAGCTGTTTTTT. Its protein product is CATGWDGPNTGELFF.

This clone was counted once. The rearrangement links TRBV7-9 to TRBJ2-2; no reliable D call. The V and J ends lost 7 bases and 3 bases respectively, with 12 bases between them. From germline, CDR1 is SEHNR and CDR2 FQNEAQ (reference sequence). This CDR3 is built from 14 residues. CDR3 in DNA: TGTGCCAGCAACCTGGCAGGATACACCGGGGAGCTGTTTTTT. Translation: CASNLAGYTGELFF.

Here the CDR3 reads CASSSGLAGYTDTQYF. For the CDR3, the DNA is TGTGCCAGCAGCTCGGGACTAGCGGGTTACACAGATACGCAGTATTTT. The chain couples TRBV11-2 to TRBJ2-3; 12 nucleotides match TRBD2. There are 16 residues in the CDR3. Germline lookup yields CDR1 SGHAT and CDR2 FQNNGV. V gave up 4 bases and J gave up 2 bases; unmatched junction bases: 4.

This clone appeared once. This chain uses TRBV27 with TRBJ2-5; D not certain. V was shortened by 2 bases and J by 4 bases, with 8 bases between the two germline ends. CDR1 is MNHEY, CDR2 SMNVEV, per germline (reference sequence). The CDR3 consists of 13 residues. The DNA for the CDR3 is TGTGCCAGCAGTTTAGGTAGCCCAGAGACCCAGTACTTC. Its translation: CASSLGSPETQYF.